This TCR beta chain was retrieved from a study of blood T cell repertoires in COVID-19. Study background: Sites across the United States, Italy and Spain contributed samples from acute and convalescent COVID-19. Sources were T cells, B-cell-depleted T cells, or PBMCs; the material itself was cDNA or gDNA.

In regard to this clone: This specimen includes other DNA sequences encoding the same CDR3.

In the original analysis: The authors estimated nucleated cell counts from reference gene primer amplification. Clones were sequenced by immunoSEQ multiplex PCR, and TCRdb holds only the in-frame ones, with some missing. The D gene and trimming were derived from the DNA, and the V and J assignments and clone size from that table. The table has approximately 190,000 clones, roughly three quarters seen once. The V end was cut by 0 bases, the J end by 1 base, with 6 bases between. This CDR3 has 14 amino acids. Germline V gene lookup returns CDR1 SGHRS and CDR2 YFSETQ. The sequence came from a man aged 60 to 69 with active or convalescent COVID-19. This sequence joins TRBV5-1 and TRBJ2-3; no clear D gene. Sequenced input: peripheral blood. This CDR3 is CASSLGGRTDTQYF. The DNA of the CDR3 is TGCGCCAGCAGCTTGGGCGGCCGCACAGATACGCAGTATTTT.